This T cell receptor (beta chain) was identified during a study of shared clonotypes between healthy human individuals. Overall study results and limits: Relative to their counterparts shared across all four donors, non-shared clonotypes exhibited diminished generation probabilities.

Free of recent acute infections or vaccinations, the donors were healthy HIV-negative adults. CD4+ cell separation produced CD45RA+ naive and CD45RA-negative memory subsets. Trimming removed 8 bases at V and 0 bases at J, with 17 bases between. This CDR3 comprises 16 residues. In germline, CDR1 is SEHNR, CDR2 FQNEAQ (reference sequence). Generated by immunoSEQ multiplex PCR, the TCRdb table keeps only in-frame clones and is missing some. The sample lists 170,000 or so clones; approximately 62% were seen once. On this clone: The antigen is not known.

The clonotype was recovered from a man between 25 and 39 years old in good health. This chain uses TRBV7-9 with TRBJ2-1; D perhaps matches TRBD2 (6 bases). Sequencing was performed on memory CD4+ T cells sorted from blood. The subset denotes: CD45RA-negative fraction. The CDR3 coding sequence is TGTGCCAGCCTCTCCACGTCCGGGAGCTCCTACAATGAGCAGTTCTTC. Encoded protein: CASLSTSGSSYNEQFF.